This entry concerns a single T cell receptor (beta chain). Its specific antigen is unknown. There are no base qualities to consult, and no much larger clone falls within one base. The data are from a study of siplizumab effects on memory and regulatory T cells (dated by TCRdb to between 2019 and 2020). For context, the study as a whole: The study examined how the anti-CD2 antibody siplizumab affects alloreactive T-cell subsets in allogeneic mixed lymphocyte reactions built from human PBMCs.

CDR1 and CDR2, looked up from the germline V gene, are SGHRS and YFSETQ. V and J are trimmed by 4 bases and 2 bases, and the gene matches miss 8 bases of the junction. Including cysteine and phenylalanine, the CDR3 has 16 amino acids. The DNA shown is the 48-base CDR3, in frame from base 1. Sorted unstimulated T cells, along with proliferating T cells recovered from mixed lymphocyte reactions, underwent TCRbeta CDR3 sequencing. Fresh whole blood from approximately 10 HLA-typed healthy donors was used to isolate PBMCs. To map where alloreactive clones came from, CD4+ regulatory T cells in the unstimulated state were FACS-sorted. Receptor libraries were prepared by the immunoSEQ multiplex PCR assay. Approximately 100,000 TCR templates per sample were assayed on the deep sequencing platform. Genomic DNA extracted from sorted T cells was used for TCRbeta CDR3 sequencing. The study's processing was this. The R programming language was used for clonal analysis of TCRbeta CDR3 data. Comparing unstimulated samples against CFSE-low samples taken after the reaction was how alloreactive CD4+ and CD8+ clones were defined. By matching sequences to the repertoires of sorted unstimulated Treg and non-Treg cells, each alloreactive CD4+ clone was assigned a regulatory or non-regulatory origin. As stored in TCRdb, this immuneACCESS dataset retains in-frame rearrangements with V and J assigned. A fraction of the clones does not appear; measured against another copy, unresolved V genes explain less than half of the discrepancy, and the remainder lacks a known reason. Clonal size and the V and J genes are those of that table, whereas D and trimming came from the DNA. For this sample the table gives just under 85,000 clones, of which approximately 86% were detected only once. The top ten clonotypes cover less than 2% of the sample.

Overall results and qualifications from the work: Because sequences below about 10^-5 frequency were poorly captured, only a minor fraction of alloreactive clones could be mapped to unstimulated subsets. Siplizumab significantly reduced the cumulative frequency of alloreactive sequences traceable to unstimulated CD4+ memory T cells. Unstimulated naive T cells appeared more diverse than memory T cells, and naive cells seemed to contribute substantially to the alloresponse. Among mappable alloreactive CD4+ clones, the Treg-derived fraction averaged around 70% with siplizumab versus 25% to 30% in control reactions. For roughly 75-96% of proliferating CD4+ or CD8+ clones, no naive or memory phenotype could be assigned. No functional confirmation was obtained for the suppressive function of proliferating Tregs from siplizumab cultures.

The chain was built from TRBV5-1 and TRBJ2-3; TRBD2 agrees with 9 junctional bases. This TCR was recovered from a human donor in good health. Sequencing was performed on Tregs sorted from blood. CDR3 loop: CASSGGLAGSTDTQYF. The nucleotides are TGCGCCAGCAGCGGGGGGCTAGCGGGGTCCACAGATACGCAGTATTTT.